This TCR beta chain is drawn from a study of siplizumab effects on memory and regulatory T cells. TCRdb keeps only in-frame clones here, not all; method: immunoSEQ multiplex PCR. This sample has over 85,000 clones; around nine tenths occur once, and the top ten carry roughly 1%. J was trimmed by 6 bases and V by 6 bases; bases with no gene match: 9. Looked up from germline, CDR1 is LNHDA and CDR2 is SQIVND (reference sequence). The CDR3 loop spans 15 amino acids. The sample was CD4+ T cells sorted from blood. The sequence derives from a human donor in good health. V is TRBV19 and J is TRBJ2-7; TRBD1 aligns across 12 bases. This chain's CDR3 is CASRLTGTGGIEQYF. The CDR3 DNA reads as TGTGCCAGTAGATTAACCGGGACAGGGGGCATCGAGCAGTACTTC.